This is a list of T cell receptor beta chains from one sample in a study of T cells after yellow fever vaccination. TCRdb passed the 5' RACE reads through MiXCR, listing each CDR3 protein once. The sample consists of 120,000 or so distinct CDR3 sequences, 7.5% to 10% of them appearing once. This specimen consisted of CD8+ T cells sorted from PBMCs, obtained on the day of the yellow fever booster vaccination. The receptors were gathered from a man aged 18 to 29 who received the YFV17D yellow fever vaccine. Each CDR3 is given with its conserved first and last residue. D genes are given only for firm matches. Rows give clone size only sometimes, using once, few, many, or a class for an expanded clone.

D gene: .
J gene: TRBJ1-1
V gene: TRBV27
clone size: few
CDR3 DNA: TGTGCCAGCAGTTTATCGAGTGTAGGGGCGAGGACTGAAGCTTTCTTT
CDR3 protein: CASSLSSVGARTEAFF

D gene: TRBD1
J gene: TRBJ1-1
V gene: TRBV12-3/TRBV12-4
clone size: .
CDR3 DNA: TGTGCCAGCAGTACACAGGGGGAACTGAACACTGAAGCTTTCTTT
CDR3 protein: CASSTQGELNTEAFF

D gene: TRBD1
J gene: TRBJ2-7
V gene: TRBV7-9
clone size: few
CDR3 DNA: TGTGCCAGCAGCTACCTGGACAGGGGCGAGCAGTACTTC
CDR3 protein: CASSYLDRGEQYF

D gene: TRBD2
J gene: TRBJ2-2
V gene: TRBV5-4
clone size: few
CDR3 DNA: TGTGCCAGCAGCGCCGGACTAGCAGGGGCCGGGGAGCTGTTTTTT
CDR3 protein: CASSAGLAGAGELFF

D gene: .
J gene: TRBJ1-1
V gene: TRBV10-3
clone size: once
CDR3 DNA: TGTGCCATCAGTGAGGGCACGAACACTGAAGCTTTCTTT
CDR3 protein: CAISEGTNTEAFF

D gene: .
J gene: TRBJ1-1
V gene: TRBV12-3/TRBV12-4
clone size: few
CDR3 DNA: TGTGCCAGCAGTTTACAGGGGCTCATTGAAGCTTTCTTT
CDR3 protein: CASSLQGLIEAFF

D gene: TRBD2
J gene: TRBJ2-1
V gene: TRBV5-1
clone size: .
CDR3 DNA: TGCGCCAGCAGCCTAAGAACGGGGGGGCGGTTCAATGAGCAGTTCTTC
CDR3 protein: CASSLRTGGRFNEQFF

D gene: .
J gene: TRBJ2-1
V gene: TRBV29-1
clone size: many
CDR3 DNA: TGCAGCGCCATGGGACACCAAAAGGGGGCCTACAATGAGCAGTTCTTC
CDR3 protein: CSAMGHQKGAYNEQFF

D gene: TRBD2
J gene: TRBJ2-5
V gene: TRBV27
clone size: few
CDR3 DNA: TGTGCCAGCAGTCTACTAGCGGGGTTGGAGACCCAGTACTTC
CDR3 protein: CASSLLAGLETQYF

D gene: .
J gene: TRBJ2-1
V gene: TRBV4-1
clone size: .
CDR3 DNA: TGCGCCAGCAGGCGGTCTAGCTTCGATGAGCAGTTCTTC
CDR3 protein: CASRRSSFDEQFF

D gene: TRBD1
J gene: TRBJ2-7
V gene: TRBV7-9
clone size: .
CDR3 DNA: TGTGCCAGCAGCTCGGACTTGGGACAGGGGATATACTACGAGCAGTACTTC
CDR3 protein: CASSSDLGQGIYYEQYF

D gene: .
J gene: TRBJ2-2
V gene: TRBV29-1
clone size: many
CDR3 DNA: TGCAGCGTTGGTCGCAACGCGAACACCGGGGAGCTGTTTTTT
CDR3 protein: CSVGRNANTGELFF

D gene: .
J gene: TRBJ1-4
V gene: TRBV5-6
clone size: .
CDR3 DNA: TGTGCCAGCAGCCCCCAGGGAGAGGAAAAACTGTTTTTT
CDR3 protein: CASSPQGEEKLFF

D gene: .
J gene: TRBJ2-7
V gene: TRBV27
clone size: many
CDR3 DNA: TGTGCCAGCAGTTTAGGGCACGAGCAGTACTTC
CDR3 protein: CASSLGHEQYF

D gene: .
J gene: TRBJ2-5
V gene: TRBV9
clone size: .
CDR3 DNA: TGTGCCAGCAGCCAAGGAGGGCAAGAGACCCAGTACTTC
CDR3 protein: CASSQGGQETQYF

D gene: .
J gene: TRBJ1-4
V gene: TRBV28
clone size: .
CDR3 DNA: TGTGCCAGCAGTTTACTGGGGAGGAGTGAAAAACTGTTTTTT
CDR3 protein: CASSLLGRSEKLFF

D gene: .
J gene: TRBJ1-4
V gene: TRBV12-3/TRBV12-4
clone size: .
CDR3 DNA: TGTGCCAGCAGTCTTTACGACGGAACTAATGAAAAACTGTTTTTT
CDR3 protein: CASSLYDGTNEKLFF

D gene: .
J gene: TRBJ1-2
V gene: TRBV29-1
clone size: .
CDR3 DNA: TGCAGCGTTGAAGGGCCAGAAAACTATGGCTACACCTTC
CDR3 protein: CSVEGPENYGYTF

D gene: .
J gene: TRBJ1-6
V gene: TRBV6-5
clone size: few
CDR3 DNA: TGTGCCAGCAGTTACCCGACAGGTGATTCACCCCTCCACTTT
CDR3 protein: CASSYPTGDSPLHF

D gene: .
J gene: TRBJ2-3
V gene: TRBV5-1
clone size: .
CDR3 DNA: TGCGCCAGCAGCTTCCCCGCCGGGACAGGCGGGGGGGATACGCAGTATTTT
CDR3 protein: CASSFPAGTGGGDTQYF

D gene: TRBD2
J gene: TRBJ2-3
V gene: TRBV4-1
clone size: many
CDR3 DNA: TGCGCCAGCAGCCAAGATCCCTTTAGCGGGGGGGGCCACTCCATAGATACGCAGTATTTT
CDR3 protein: CASSQDPFSGGGHSIDTQYF

D gene: TRBD1
J gene: TRBJ2-2
V gene: TRBV11-2
clone size: .
CDR3 DNA: TGTGCCAGCAGCAGCCTAGGACAGGCCACCGGGGAGCTGTTTTTT
CDR3 protein: CASSSLGQATGELFF

D gene: TRBD2
J gene: TRBJ2-5
V gene: TRBV7-2
clone size: few
CDR3 DNA: TGTGCCAGCAGCCCCGGGGTAGCGGGGGGGCCGGTAGAGACCCAGTACTTC
CDR3 protein: CASSPGVAGGPVETQYF

D gene: TRBD2
J gene: TRBJ2-1
V gene: TRBV7-8
clone size: many
CDR3 DNA: TGTGCCAGCAGCTTACCCCGCGGGGGGGCCAGTACTTACAATGAGCAGTTCTTC
CDR3 protein: CASSLPRGGASTYNEQFF

D gene: TRBD1
J gene: TRBJ1-5
V gene: TRBV18
clone size: many
CDR3 DNA: TGTGCCAGCTCACCACCGGGACAGGGGGCATATCAGCCCCAGCATTTT
CDR3 protein: CASSPPGQGAYQPQHF

D gene: .
J gene: TRBJ2-3
V gene: TRBV9
clone size: .
CDR3 DNA: TGTGCCAGCAGCGTAGGTAGTTCTGCCGTTACGCAGTATTTT
CDR3 protein: CASSVGSSAVTQYF

D gene: .
J gene: TRBJ2-5
V gene: TRBV3-1
clone size: few
CDR3 DNA: TGTGCCAGCAGACAGATTGGGGAGACCCAGTACTTC
CDR3 protein: CASRQIGETQYF

D gene: TRBD2
J gene: TRBJ2-5
V gene: TRBV7-2
clone size: many
CDR3 DNA: TGTGCCAGCAGCCCGGGGGGGGGGACCCAGTACTTC
CDR3 protein: CASSPGGGTQYF

D gene: TRBD1
J gene: TRBJ2-7
V gene: TRBV7-9
clone size: few
CDR3 DNA: TGTGCCAGCAGTCTACCGGGACAGGGGACCTACGAGCAGTACTTC
CDR3 protein: CASSLPGQGTYEQYF

D gene: .
J gene: TRBJ2-5
V gene: TRBV15
clone size: .
CDR3 DNA: TGTGCCACCAGCAGAGAGTTCAGGGTACCGGAGACCCAGTACTTC
CDR3 protein: CATSREFRVPETQYF

D gene: .
J gene: TRBJ1-1
V gene: TRBV6-6
clone size: .
CDR3 DNA: TGTGCCAGCAGTCCCTATACAGGGCTGGGGACTGAAGCTTTCTTT
CDR3 protein: CASSPYTGLGTEAFF

D gene: TRBD1
J gene: TRBJ2-5
V gene: TRBV13
clone size: .
CDR3 DNA: TGTGCCAGCAGCTTAGCTAGGACAGGGGGAGAGACCCAGTACTTC
CDR3 protein: CASSLARTGGETQYF

D gene: .
J gene: TRBJ2-7
V gene: TRBV27
clone size: few
CDR3 DNA: TGTGCCAGCAGTTTAGAGGGAACAGGGACGGGGGAGCAGTACTTC
CDR3 protein: CASSLEGTGTGEQYF

D gene: .
J gene: TRBJ2-5
V gene: TRBV7-9
clone size: few
CDR3 DNA: TGTGCCAGCAGCTTAAATACGGGGCGGGAGACCCAGTACTTC
CDR3 protein: CASSLNTGRETQYF

D gene: .
J gene: TRBJ2-1
V gene: TRBV4-1
clone size: .
CDR3 DNA: TGCGCCAGCATGCACTACAATGAGCAGTTCTTC
CDR3 protein: CASMHYNEQFF

D gene: .
J gene: TRBJ1-1
V gene: TRBV5-5
clone size: few
CDR3 DNA: TGTGCCAGCAGCCTTAGGCAGACAGCGATGAACACTGAAGCTTTCTTT
CDR3 protein: CASSLRQTAMNTEAFF

D gene: TRBD2
J gene: TRBJ2-5
V gene: TRBV4-1
clone size: .
CDR3 DNA: TGCGCCAGCAGCCAGGGGGGGAACCAAGAGACCCAGTACTTC
CDR3 protein: CASSQGGNQETQYF

D gene: .
J gene: TRBJ2-3
V gene: TRBV7-9
clone size: .
CDR3 DNA: TGTGCCAGCAGCACAAGGAGGACCATGGGAAGCACAGATACGCAGTATTTT
CDR3 protein: CASSTRRTMGSTDTQYF

D gene: TRBD1
J gene: TRBJ2-3
V gene: TRBV10-3
clone size: few
CDR3 DNA: TGTGCCATCAGTGAGTCACCGACAGGGGTAGCAGATACGCAGTATTTT
CDR3 protein: CAISESPTGVADTQYF

D gene: TRBD2
J gene: TRBJ2-1
V gene: TRBV28
clone size: .
CDR3 DNA: TGTGCCAGCAGAGTGGTCGGGCTAGCGGGGGGACCCTCCTACAATGAGCAGTTCTTC
CDR3 protein: CASRVVGLAGGPSYNEQFF

D gene: .
J gene: TRBJ1-2
V gene: TRBV4-1
clone size: .
CDR3 DNA: TGCGCCAGCAGCCAAGCTAATAGGGGTAGGGACTATGGCTACACCTTC
CDR3 protein: CASSQANRGRDYGYTF

D gene: .
J gene: TRBJ2-3
V gene: TRBV19
clone size: few
CDR3 DNA: TGTGCCAGTAGTATAGTTGGGCGCACAGATACGCAGTATTTT
CDR3 protein: CASSIVGRTDTQYF

D gene: TRBD1
J gene: TRBJ2-2
V gene: TRBV19
clone size: .
CDR3 DNA: TGTGCCAGCCACAGGGGCACCGGGGAGCTGTTTTTT
CDR3 protein: CASHRGTGELFF

D gene: .
J gene: TRBJ2-1
V gene: TRBV2
clone size: .
CDR3 DNA: TGTGCCAGCAGGAAGGGCCAGCTAAATGAGCAGTTCTTC
CDR3 protein: CASRKGQLNEQFF

D gene: .
J gene: TRBJ1-5
V gene: TRBV28
clone size: .
CDR3 DNA: TGTGCCAGCAGACACCATAGCAATCAGCCCCAGCATTTT
CDR3 protein: CASRHHSNQPQHF

D gene: .
J gene: TRBJ1-1
V gene: TRBV11-2
clone size: .
CDR3 DNA: TGTGCCAGCAGCTTAGGGAGAGAGTGGTCCAAGAGGGGGGCTTTCTTT
CDR3 protein: CASSLGREWSKRGAFF

D gene: .
J gene: TRBJ1-1
V gene: TRBV24-1
clone size: few
CDR3 DNA: TGTGCCACCAGTGTAAAGGGGGGCACTGAAGCTTTCTTT
CDR3 protein: CATSVKGGTEAFF

D gene: .
J gene: TRBJ1-2
V gene: TRBV2
clone size: few
CDR3 DNA: TGTGCCAGCAGACCCGCGACCACACCTTATGGCTACACCTTC
CDR3 protein: CASRPATTPYGYTF

D gene: TRBD2
J gene: TRBJ2-5
V gene: TRBV29-1
clone size: .
CDR3 DNA: TGCAGCGCTCACCTGGGACTAGCGGGGGGAGTAGGAGAGACCCAGTACTTC
CDR3 protein: CSAHLGLAGGVGETQYF